The 27 T cell receptor beta chains below come from one sample, sequenced in a study of cytomegalovirus exposure and HLA in healthy donors. Amplification used 60 Vbeta primers and 13 Jbeta primers. The table came from immunoSEQ multiplex PCR; TCRdb's copy has only in-frame clones and leaves some out. The table gives about 91,000 clones; the top ten clones make up 3% to 4% of it. The sample comprised PBMCs. The receptors shown here come from a woman aged 25 to 45 in good health and CMV-seronegative.

This chain links TRBV30 with TRBJ1-1; the D is unclear. V dropped 3 bases and J dropped 6 bases, with 11 bases sitting between them. Germline-derived CDR1 and CDR2 are GTSNPN and SVGIG (reference sequence). The CDR3 loop spans 12 amino acids. CDR3 coding DNA: TGTGCCTGGAGGGAACACGGGGCTGAAGCTTTCTTT. It codes for CAWREHGAEAFF.

The chain links TRBV7-3 to TRBJ2-5; a weak D match, TRBD2 (6 bases). The CDR3 sequence is 15 residues long. V gave up 1 base and J gave up 1 base, with 10 bases separating them. CDR1 and CDR2 (germline): SGHTA, FQGTGA. For the CDR3, the DNA is TGTGCCAGCAGCTTAAGGGGGGACTCCCAAGAGACCCAGTACTTC. Translating it yields CASSLRGDSQETQYF.

The rearrangement links TRBV7-3 to TRBJ2-2; 10 nucleotides match TRBD2. The CDR3 covers 14 residues. With V trimmed by 6 bases and J by 7 bases, 5 bases remained unmatched. The germline V gene encodes CDR1 SGHTA and CDR2 FQGTGA. This chain's CDR3 is CASRRTSGGGELFF. In DNA form, the CDR3 reads TGTGCCAGCAGGCGGACTAGCGGAGGCGGGGAGCTGTTTTTT.

This chain links TRBV6-6 with TRBJ1-2; 11 positions match TRBD1. Trimming cost V 6 bases and J 8 bases; bases outside gene matches: 11. This CDR3 region has 15 residues. Germline V gene sequence: CDR1 MNHNY, CDR2 SVGAGI (reference sequence). For the CDR3, the DNA is TGTGCCAGCAGGATGGGGGACAGGGGGTTTGAAGGCTACACCTTC. Translating it yields CASRMGDRGFEGYTF.

As regards this clone: The same CDR3 arises from other DNA sequences in this sample as well. V usage is TRBV28 and J usage is TRBJ2-7; 11 bases agree with TRBD1. Trimming took 3 bases from V and 2 from J; bases not matched to a gene: 3. The CDR3 has 15 residues. Germline V gives CDR1 MDHEN, CDR2 SYDVKM. CDR3 nucleotide sequence: TGTGCCAGCAGTTTCCCGGGACAGGGGGCCTACGAGCAGTACTTC. Encoded protein: CASSFPGQGAYEQYF. Full variable domain (missing parts from reference TRBV28 and TRBJ2-7): DVKVTQSSRYLVKRTGEKVFLECVQDMDHENMFWYRQDPGLGLRLIYFSYDVKMKEKGDIPEGYSVSREKKERFSLILESASTNQTSMYLCASSFPGQGAYEQYFGPGTRLTVT.

This chain uses TRBV15 with TRBJ1-5; 7 bases agree with TRBD1. This CDR3 region has 14 residues. Per germline, CDR1 LNHNV and CDR2 YYDKDF (reference sequence). V lost 7 bases and J lost 2; bases outside the gene matches: 5. The CDR3 bases are TGTGCCACCACCATCGACAGGGGCAATCAGCCCCAGCATTTT. Its protein product is CATTIDRGNQPQHF.

The chain carries TRBV7-9 and TRBJ2-1; TRBD2 might be the D (6 bases). The CDR3 is 10 amino acids. Trimming removed 9 bases from V and 7 bases from J, with 7 bases in between. The germline V gene encodes CDR1 SEHNR and CDR2 FQNEAQ (reference sequence). The CDR3 is CASGGNEQFF. The CDR3 DNA is TGTGCCAGTGGGGGGAATGAGCAGTTCTTC.

The chain is built from TRBV7-9 and TRBJ1-2, with 7 nucleotides matching TRBD1. CDR1 and CDR2 (germline): SEHNR, FQNEAQ (reference sequence). The CDR3 spans 13 residues. The trim removed 5 bases at V and 4 bases at J, leaving 4 bases unmatched. The CDR3 loop is CASSPGQLYGYTF. CDR3 coding DNA: TGTGCCAGCAGCCCGGGACAGCTCTATGGCTACACCTTC.

The CDR3 spells CASSIDPVLTEQFF. The DNA for the CDR3 is TGTGCCAGTAGTATAGACCCGGTATTGACAGAGCAGTTCTTC. The chain links TRBV19 to TRBJ2-1; D unresolved. This CDR3 has 14 amino acids. The V gene lost 0 bases and the J gene lost 10 bases, with 13 bases spanning the gap. In germline, CDR1 is LNHDA, CDR2 SQIVND (reference sequence).

The chain uses TRBV25-1 and TRBJ1-1, with TRBD1 as a possible D gene (5 bases). The germline V gene has CDR1 MGHDK and CDR2 SYGVNS. CDR3 length: 14 amino acids. Trimming removed 8 bases from V and 4 bases from J, with 17 bases in between. The CDR3 nucleotides are TGTGCCAGCTCCCCCCTCGGGGGGGGCACTGAAGCTTTCTTT. Its protein product is CASSPLGGGTEAFF.

V is TRBV6-4 and J is TRBJ2-1, with TRBD2 matching 11 bases. CDR1 and CDR2 from the germline V gene are MRHNA and SNTAGT. The V and J ends lost 6 bases and 8 bases, in that order; junction bases with no gene match: 6. The CDR3 has 14 residues. CDR3 amino acids: CASSAGTSGYEQFF. The CDR3 DNA reads as TGTGCCAGCAGCGCCGGGACTAGCGGTTATGAGCAGTTCTTC.

The chain couples TRBV6-1 to TRBJ2-4; a possible D gene is TRBD1 (8 bases). Germline V gene data show CDR1 as MNHNS and CDR2 as SASEGT. This CDR3 comprises 13 residues. The V end lost 6 bases, the J end lost 8 bases, and 14 bases lay between the germline ends. The chain's CDR3 is CASRQGGGDIQYF. Here the CDR3 DNA reads TGTGCCAGCAGACAGGGGGGGGGAGACATTCAGTACTTC.

The chain recombines TRBV21-1 with TRBJ2-7; the table's D gene call, TRBD1, was not cross checked with the DNA. TRBV21-1 has pseudogene status. CDR3 length: 16 amino acids. The CDR3 reads CASSFGQLLLPCEQYF. In nucleotides, the CDR3 is TGTGCCAGCAGCTTTGGACAGCTACTCCTTCCTTGTGAGCAGTACTTC.

This chain joins TRBV6-5 and TRBJ2-7; D perhaps matches TRBD2 (6 bases). Between the trimmed V and J ends, which lost 5 bases and 7 bases, there was a span of 18 bases. The germline V gene encodes CDR1 MNHEY and CDR2 SVGAGI. The CDR3 has 14 amino acids. The CDR3 is CASSTLPQGGEQYF. CDR3 bases: TGTGCCAGCAGTACCCTTCCGCAGGGAGGTGAGCAGTACTTC.

CDR3 in amino acids: CASSEDDKQGNTEAFF. The CDR3 DNA sequence: TGTGCCAGCAGTGAAGACGATAAACAGGGGAACACTGAAGCTTTCTTT. The chain combines TRBV2 with TRBJ1-1; tentative D call: TRBD1 (6 bases). Germline V gene sequence: CDR1 SNHLY, CDR2 FYNNEI. The V and J ends lost 1 base and 1 base respectively, with 13 bases between them. This CDR3 region has 16 residues. Combining the CDR3 with reference TRBV2 and TRBJ1-1 gives the whole variable domain EPEVTQTPSHQVTQMGQEVILRCVPISNHLYFYWYRQILGQKVEFLVSFYNNEISEKSEIFDDQFSVERPDGSNFTLKIRSTKLEDSAMYFCASSEDDKQGNTEAFFGQGTRLTVV.

The rearrangement links TRBV10-3 to TRBJ1-4; TRBD1 agrees at 10 bases. V shed 5 bases and J 8 bases; nucleotides not matched to a gene: 5. Per germline, CDR1 ENHRY and CDR2 SYGVKD. The CDR3 sequence is 14 residues long. The CDR3 spells CAISRQGAEEKLFF. The CDR3 DNA is TGTGCCATCAGTCGACAGGGGGCGGAGGAAAAACTGTTTTTT.

V is TRBV6-4 and J is TRBJ2-5; no firm D call. The closer fit of TRBJ2-7 to the DNA end suggests the J call may be wrong. CDR1 and CDR2 (germline): MRHNA, SNTAGT. This CDR3 comprises 13 residues. CDR3 bases: TGTGCCAGCAGTGCATACGCGTCCTACGAGCAGTACTTC. This translates into CASSAYASYEQYF.

The chain carries TRBV12-5 and TRBJ2-1, with TRBD1 matching 8 bases. V shed 0 bases, J shed 3 bases, and the junction held 10 bases outside the gene matches. The germline V gene has CDR1 LGHNT and CDR2 FRNRAP. This CDR3 contains 18 residues. CDR3 nucleotides: TGTGCTAGTGGTTTGGTACTTGAGGCCAGGGGGCTCTACAATGAGCAGTTCTTC. As protein: CASGLVLEARGLYNEQFF.

This chain joins TRBV6-5 and TRBJ1-4; 8 positions agree with TRBD1. The CDR3 loop spans 15 amino acids. V lost 8 bases, J lost 5 bases, and 10 bases stayed unmatched. The germline V gene has CDR1 MNHEY and CDR2 SVGAGI. The CDR3 protein is CASGDTGTGNEKLFF. The DNA of the CDR3 is TGTGCCAGCGGAGATACCGGGACAGGAAATGAAAAACTGTTTTTT.

In regard to this clone: One end of the junction fails to match germline, which may point to a read error. The V call is TRBV7-7, the J call TRBJ2-5, with D possibly being TRBD1 (6 bases). The CDR3 runs to 14 residues. CDR1 and CDR2 from the germline V gene are SSHAT and FNYEAQ (reference sequence). CDR3: CASSSFQGIETQYF. CDR3 nucleotide sequence: TGTGCTAGCAGCTCGTTTCAGGGGATTGAGACCCAGTACTTC.

A word on this clone: Other DNA sequences from this sample encode an identical CDR3 as well. The J gene is TRBJ2-2, the V gene TRBV6-5; 9 bases align to TRBD2. Germline V lookup: CDR1 MNHEY, CDR2 SVGAGI. The CDR3 contains 14 residues. The junction had 12 bases not matched to a gene; V was cut back by 10 bases and J by 9 bases. CDR3 sequence reads: CATRGSGGPRELFF. The DNA of the CDR3 is TGTGCCACCCGGGGGAGCGGGGGGCCCCGGGAGCTGTTTTTT.

This chain joins TRBV18 and TRBJ1-1; D is possibly TRBD1 (6 bases). Trimming stripped 7 bases from V and 1 base from J, with 13 bases between. The CDR3 contains 14 residues. Per germline, CDR1 KGHSH and CDR2 LQKENI. CDR3 sequence (DNA): TGTGCCAGCTGCCTCGGGGGGGCGAACACTGAAGCTTTCTTT. Protein product: CASCLGGANTEAFF.

This sequence joins TRBV2 and TRBJ2-2; D is undetermined. Trimming removed 7 bases at V and 6 bases at J, with 18 bases between. The CDR3 has 15 residues. From germline, CDR1 is SNHLY and CDR2 FYNNEI. CDR3 nucleotides: TGTGCCAGCAATGCCGGAGCGCCCCTATCCGGGGAGCTGTTTTTT. It yields the protein CASNAGAPLSGELFF.

The chain uses TRBV5-1 and TRBJ1-2; 8 nucleotides align to TRBD1. Germline-derived CDR1 and CDR2 are SGHRS and YFSETQ. The CDR3 sequence is 15 residues long. The V gene end was trimmed by 5 bases and the J gene end by 4 bases; junction bases not matched to a gene: 10. The CDR3 nucleotides read TGCGCCAGCAGTTCAGGACAGGGAAGCCTCTATGGCTACACCTTC. The encoded protein is CASSSGQGSLYGYTF.

CDR3 protein: CASNPRDWSNQPQHF. The CDR3 region has the DNA TGTGCCAGCAACCCCCGGGATTGGAGCAATCAGCCCCAGCATTTT. The V gene is TRBV19, the J gene TRBJ1-5; D gene unclear. This CDR3 has 15 amino acids. The V gene lost 9 bases and the J gene lost 1 base, with 16 bases spanning the gap. In germline, CDR1 is LNHDA, CDR2 SQIVND (reference sequence). Drawing the rest from reference TRBV19 and TRBJ1-5, the complete variable domain is DGGITQSPKYLFRKEGQNVTLSCEQNLNHDAMYWYRQDPGQGLRLIYYSQIVNDFQKGDIAEGYSVSREKKESFPLTVTSAQKNPTAFYLCASNPRDWSNQPQHFGDGTRLSIL.

The chain combines TRBV4-2 with TRBJ2-2, with TRBD2 matching 7 bases. There are 16 residues in the CDR3. Germline V gene sequence: CDR1 LGHNA, CDR2 YNFKEQ. V gave up 1 base and J gave up 5 bases; unmatched junction bases: 7. CDR3 loop: CASSQVGGRGTGELFF. For the CDR3, the DNA is TGTGCCAGCAGCCAAGTCGGGGGGAGAGGAACCGGGGAGCTGTTTTTT.

The chain couples TRBV7-2 to TRBJ1-1; D unclear. Per germline, CDR1 SGHTA and CDR2 FQGNSA. This CDR3 contains 13 residues. Trimming pared 5 bases from V and 7 bases from J, leaving 14 bases between. CDR3 sequence: CASSPDQPGEAFF. DNA of the CDR3: TGTGCCAGCAGCCCCGATCAACCCGGTGAAGCTTTCTTT.